The 13 T cell receptor beta chains below were found in one sample sequenced in a study of blood T cell repertoires in COVID-19. Measured with immunoSEQ multiplex PCR; TCRdb has only the in-frame clones, and not every one. Of 250,000 to 300,000 clones in the sample, around 89% were seen once. The sample consisted of peripheral blood. The receptors originated from a woman aged 45-65 years with COVID-19, enrolled during active disease.

The chain links TRBV6-6 to TRBJ2-6; 8 bases are shared with TRBD2. Germline-derived CDR1 and CDR2 are MNHNY and SVGAGI (reference sequence). The J segment lost 0 bases and the V segment lost 5 bases, leaving 6 bases of the junction unmatched. CDR3 length: 17 amino acids. The CDR3 nucleotides read TGTGCCAGCAGTCGGGGGGGGACTCACTCTGGGGCCAACGTCCTGACTTTC. It yields the protein CASSRGGTHSGANVLTF.

The rearrangement joins TRBV6-5 to TRBJ2-2; perhaps TRBD1 as D (6 bases). This CDR3 region has 15 residues. V gave up 4 bases and J gave up 4 bases, with 13 bases separating them. Germline CDR1 MNHEY, CDR2 SVGAGI. The CDR3 sequence is CASSSQGVATGELFF. The CDR3 nucleotides read TGTGCCAGCAGTTCACAGGGAGTGGCCACCGGGGAGCTGTTTTTT.

This chain links TRBV2 with TRBJ1-4, with D possibly matching TRBD1 (5 bases). The germline gives CDR1 SNHLY, CDR2 FYNNEI. The length of the CDR3 is 15 residues. Trimming removed 6 bases from V and 2 bases from J, with 13 bases in between. The CDR3 sequence is CASRTSGWTNEKLFF. The DNA for the CDR3 is TGTGCCAGCAGAACCTCAGGGTGGACTAATGAAAAACTGTTTTTT.

The chain couples TRBV5-4 to TRBJ2-1, with 12 bases aligning to TRBD2. Trimming took 3 bases from V and 10 from J; bases not matched to a gene: 11. Germline assignment: CDR1 SGHNT and CDR2 YYREEE (reference sequence). The CDR3 length is 16 residues. The CDR3, as DNA: TGTGCCAGCAGCTGGGGTTCTAGCGGGAGGGCCAGGGAGCAGTTCTTC. It specifies CASSWGSSGRAREQFF.

V and J are TRBV6-2 or TRBV6-3 and TRBJ2-7; 10 bases match TRBD1. This CDR3 comprises 16 residues. The germline V gene encodes CDR1 MNHEY and CDR2 SVGEGT. J lost 6 bases, V lost 4 bases, and 12 bases had no gene match. The CDR3 here is CASSSIPGQGHREQYF. CDR3 bases: TGTGCCAGCAGTTCAATCCCGGGACAGGGGCATCGCGAGCAGTACTTC.

This chain links TRBV15 with TRBJ1-5, with 8 nucleotides matching TRBD1. This CDR3 spans 16 amino acids. The germline V gene encodes CDR1 LNHNV and CDR2 YYDKDF (reference sequence). V lost 5 bases and J lost 4; bases outside the gene matches: 10. CDR3 sequence (DNA): TGTGCCACCAGCCGTCCCGGGACAGGTTATAATCAGCCCCAGCATTTT. Amino acid sequence: CATSRPGTGYNQPQHF. Supplemented by reference TRBV15 and TRBJ1-5, the full variable domain reads DAMVIQNPRYQVTQFGKPVTLSCSQTLNHNVMYWYQQKSSQAPKLLFHYYDKDFNNEADTPDNFQSRRPNTSFCFLDIRSPGLGDTAMYLCATSRPGTGYNQPQHFGDGTRLSIL.

The chain is built from TRBV27 and TRBJ2-5; TRBD1 agrees at 9 bases. The CDR3 length is 18 residues. Germline loops: CDR1 MNHEY, CDR2 SMNVEV (reference sequence). J gave up 4 bases and V 1 base, and 13 bases lay outside the gene matches. This CDR3 reads CASSLLGTGTGSGETQYF. For the CDR3, the DNA is TGTGCCAGCAGTTTATTGGGTACCGGGACAGGGAGTGGAGAGACCCAGTACTTC.

The chain carries TRBV19 and TRBJ2-3, with D possibly being TRBD2 (6 bases). Germline CDR1 reads LNHDA; CDR2 reads SQIVND (reference sequence). V was trimmed by 5 bases and J by 2 bases, leaving 14 bases between them. The CDR3 has 15 amino acids. The CDR3 DNA sequence: TGTGCCAGTAGTCGGCGTAGCGGAGACACAGATACGCAGTATTTT. Amino acid sequence: CASSRRSGDTDTQYF.

This chain uses TRBV7-9 with TRBJ1-3; 8 bases line up with TRBD1. V lost 0 bases, J lost 5 bases, and 3 bases stayed unmatched. Germline loops: CDR1 SEHNR, CDR2 FQNEAQ (reference sequence). This CDR3 contains 15 residues. The CDR3 spells CASSLAGTGRNTIYF. The DNA of the CDR3 is TGTGCCAGCAGCTTAGCTGGGACAGGCAGAAACACCATATATTTT.

The chain joins TRBV6-6 to TRBJ2-7; 10 bases match TRBD1. The CDR3 has 14 residues. In germline, CDR1 is MNHNY, CDR2 SVGAGI (reference sequence). The V and J ends lost 5 bases and 6 bases, in that order; junction bases with no gene match: 7. CDR3 sequence: CASSAGQGGGEQYF. The CDR3 DNA reads as TGTGCCAGCAGTGCAGGACAGGGGGGAGGCGAGCAGTACTTC.

As for this clone: Other DNA sequences within the sample encode an identical CDR3. The gene calls are TRBV9 and TRBJ2-1, with 10 nucleotides matching TRBD2. Trimming at V came to 7 bases and at J to 0 bases, leaving 4 bases not matched to a gene. In germline, CDR1 is SGDLS, CDR2 YYNGEE. The CDR3 sequence is 15 residues long. The CDR3 region is CASSASGSSYNEQFF. CDR3 in DNA: TGTGCCAGCTCGGCTAGCGGGAGCTCCTACAATGAGCAGTTCTTC.

This chain links TRBV18 with TRBJ2-3; 11 positions agree with TRBD2. V lost 1 base to trimming and J lost 4 bases; unmatched junction nucleotides: 10. CDR3 length: 18 amino acids. From germline, CDR1 is KGHSH and CDR2 LQKENI. CDR3 sequence: CASSPLPHSSGRADTQYF. CDR3 in DNA: TGTGCCAGCTCACCACTCCCACACAGTAGCGGGAGGGCAGATACGCAGTATTTT.

The chain joins TRBV9 to TRBJ1-2; maybe TRBD1 (6 bases). With 10 bases removed from V and 7 bases from J, the gap between germline ends came to 17 bases. This CDR3 is 12 amino acids long. Germline V CDR1 and CDR2: SGDLS, YYNGEE. CDR3 sequence reads: CASNRVLSGYTF. In nucleotides, the CDR3 is TGTGCCTCAAACAGGGTTCTCAGTGGCTACACCTTC.